This is a list of T cell receptor beta chains from one sample in a study of blood T cell repertoires in COVID-19. This table comes from immunoSEQ multiplex PCR, and its TCRdb copy is limited to in-frame clones, with some not included. Of approximately 200,000 clones listed, roughly nine tenths are singletons. The sample taken for sequencing was PBMCs or T cells enriched from blood (not recorded which). The receptors originated from a man aged 30 to 45 who had recovered from COVID-19. The CDR3 runs from the conserved cysteine through the conserved F or W. D genes are given only for firm matches. Only some rows state a clone size, as once, few, many or a class for expanded clones.

TRBD2	TRBV12-3/TRBV12-4	TRBJ2-1	-	TGTGCCAGCACCTTGGCGGGAGGAGAGCAGTTCTTC	CASTLAGGEQFF
-	TRBV19	TRBJ2-3	-	TGTGCCAGTAGACTTTCGGGGGATACGCAGTATTTT	CASRLSGDTQYF
TRBD2	TRBV5-1	TRBJ2-1	-	TGCGCCAGCAGCTTTTTACGGACTAGCGGGCCCCTCTACAATGAGCAGTTCTTC	CASSFLRTSGPLYNEQFF
-	TRBV5-1	TRBJ2-1	-	TGCGCCAGCAGCGTGGGGGGCAGCTCCTACAATGAGCAGTTCTTC	CASSVGGSSYNEQFF
TRBD1	TRBV29-1	TRBJ2-7	-	TGCAGCGTGACCTTTAGACAGGGGGCCCCCAACGAGCAGTACTTC	CSVTFRQGAPNEQYF
-	TRBV14	TRBJ2-1	-	TGTGCCAGCAGCCAACTAGGACTCACCAACAATGAGCAGTTCTTC	CASSQLGLTNNEQFF
-	TRBV14	TRBJ1-1	-	TGTGCCAGCAGTATGGGGGGTTGGGGCCTAACTGAAGCTTTCTTT	CASSMGGWGLTEAFF
TRBD1	TRBV6-5	TRBJ1-2	once	TGTGCCAGCAGGCCTACCGGGACAGCGAACTATGGCTACACCTTC	CASRPTGTANYGYTF
-	TRBV6-5	TRBJ1-2	-	TGTGCCAGCAGCGAGACAGGTGACTATGGCTACACCTTC	CASSETGDYGYTF
-	TRBV3-1/TRBV3-2	TRBJ2-7	-	TGTGCCAGCAGCCAAGAAACCCGGGACACCTTATACGAGCAGTACTTC	CASSQETRDTLYEQYF
TRBD2	TRBV7-9	TRBJ2-7	-	TGTGCCAGCAGCCGTGAGCGGGAGACGCCGTCCTACGAGCAGTACTTC	CASSRERETPSYEQYF
TRBD2	TRBV3-1/TRBV3-2	TRBJ2-5	-	TGTGCCAGCAGCCAAGGAGTTGAAGCGGGACTCCAAGAGACCCAGTACTTC	CASSQGVEAGLQETQYF
-	TRBV6-1	TRBJ2-4	-	TGTGCCAGCAGGGAAGGGGCATGGCAGTACTTC	CASREGAWQYF
TRBD2	TRBV27	TRBJ2-5	-	TGTGCCAGCAGCCGATTTTGGGAGGGAGAGACCCAGTACTTC	CASSRFWEGETQYF
-	TRBV27	TRBJ2-2	-	TGTGCCAGCAGTTTATTGTCTTGGGCCACCGGGGAGCTGTTTTTT	CASSLLSWATGELFF
-	TRBV6-5	TRBJ1-5	few	TGTGCCAGCATCCTGACAGTTAGCAATCAGCCCCAGCATTTT	CASILTVSNQPQHF
-	TRBV3-1/TRBV3-2	TRBJ2-3	once	TGTGCCAGCAGCCAAGTCCTAGGATTAGCGGGCACAGATACGCAGTATTTT	CASSQVLGLAGTDTQYF
-	TRBV3-1/TRBV3-2	TRBJ2-1	-	TGTGCCAGCAGCCCAGGGGTCCTAAAGACGCAGTTCTTC	CASSPGVLKTQFF
-	TRBV30	TRBJ2-4	-	TGTGCCTGGAACCGCCTCCTCTCCAGGGCAGGGTTGGGCATTCAGTACTTC	CAWNRLLSRAGLGIQYF
TRBD1	TRBV24-1	TRBJ1-2	-	TGTGCCACCAGTGATTCTCGGACAGGAGGAGATGGCTACACCTTC	CATSDSRTGGDGYTF
TRBD2	TRBV19	TRBJ2-7	-	TGTGCCAGTAGTAGCGGGAGCCTCCTCGAGCAGTACTTC	CASSSGSLLEQYF
TRBD2	TRBV5-1	TRBJ2-2	-	TGCGCCAGCAGTATAGCGGGGGGCACCGGGGAGCTGTTTTTT	CASSIAGGTGELFF
-	TRBV28	TRBJ1-5	-	TGTGCCAGCAGTTCCCGGGTCGTCGGGAATCAGCCCCAGCATTTT	CASSSRVVGNQPQHF
TRBD2	TRBV27	TRBJ2-1	-	TGTGCCAGCAGAAGGACTAGCGGGAGGAGCTCCTACAATGAGCAGTTCTTC	CASRRTSGRSSYNEQFF
TRBD2	TRBV7-9	TRBJ2-1	once	TGTGCCAGCAGCACAATTAGGAGGACTAGCGGGGACTATAATGAGCAGTTCTTC	CASSTIRRTSGDYNEQFF
-	TRBV27	TRBJ2-7	-	TGTGCCAGCAGTCAAACAGGGTTTCGGTTCGAGCAGTACTTC	CASSQTGFRFEQYF
TRBD2	TRBV10-3	TRBJ2-7	-	TGTGCCATCAGTGAGTCGGCTAGCGGGTACGAGCAGTACTTC	CAISESASGYEQYF
TRBD1	TRBV6-5	TRBJ1-1	-	TGTGCCAGCAGTTACGGGGGACAGGGGGCGACTGAAGCTTTCTTT	CASSYGGQGATEAFF
TRBD2	TRBV5-4	TRBJ2-7	once	TGTGCCAGCAGCCCAAAAAGCGGGGGCGCAACTACCTACGAGCAGTACTTC	CASSPKSGGATTYEQYF
-	TRBV2	TRBJ2-3	-	TGTGCCAGCAGTGGCCAGGGTCGGGATACGCAGTATTTT	CASSGQGRDTQYF
TRBD1	TRBV4-1	TRBJ1-5	-	TGCGCCAGCAGCCAAGTGGGACAGCTCAATCAGCCCCAGCATTTT	CASSQVGQLNQPQHF
-	TRBV19	TRBJ2-2	-	TGTGCCAGTAGTATAGATAGCAGGGGGACTAGTGGCACCGGGGAGCTGTTTTTT	CASSIDSRGTSGTGELFF
TRBD1	TRBV7-9	TRBJ1-1	-	TGTGCCAGCAGGAGAGACAGGGCCAACACTGAAGCTTTCTTT	CASRRDRANTEAFF
-	TRBV11-2	TRBJ1-4	once	TGTGCCAGCAGCCTCCGGGTGGTGCACGATGAAAAACTGTTTTTT	CASSLRVVHDEKLFF
TRBD1	TRBV7-2	TRBJ1-6	-	TGTGCCAGCAGCTCAGGGGGATATCTCCTCCACTTT	CASSSGGYLLHF
TRBD1	TRBV28	TRBJ1-5	-	TGTGCCAGCAGGACGGGACAGGGAGGACAGCCCCAGCATTTT	CASRTGQGGQPQHF
TRBD1	TRBV7-9	TRBJ2-3	once	TGTGCCAGCAGCCCTAGGGACAGGGGGTGGGATACGCAGTATTTT	CASSPRDRGWDTQYF
-	TRBV3-1/TRBV3-2	TRBJ2-1	-	TGTGCCAGCAGCCAACGGGACTTCCACCCTAGACAGTTCTTC	CASSQRDFHPRQFF
TRBD2	TRBV13	TRBJ2-5	-	TGTGCCAGCAGCCGTAGACTAGCGGGACCCCTCCAAGAGACCCAGTACTTC	CASSRRLAGPLQETQYF
-	TRBV12-3/TRBV12-4	TRBJ2-1	-	TGTGCCAGCAGCCCGCGTAATGAGCAGTTCTTC	CASSPRNEQFF
TRBD1	TRBV23-1	TRBJ1-2	-	TGCGCCAGCAGTCTCTCAAGTAACCAGGGGGCCTATGGCTACACCTTC	CASSLSSNQGAYGYTF
TRBD2	TRBV30	TRBJ2-7	-	TGTGCCTGGAGTAGGGGCGGGGGCTCCTACGAGCAGTACTTC	CAWSRGGGSYEQYF
TRBD2	TRBV28	TRBJ2-7	-	TGTGCCAGCAGCCGTGGGCACCAATCGAGCGGGAGGGCCAGATACGAGCAGTACTTC	CASSRGHQSSGRARYEQYF
-	TRBV9	TRBJ1-2	-	TGTGCCAGCAGCGTAGAAGGGAGGCGGAGCTACACCTTC	CASSVEGRRSYTF
TRBD1	TRBV7-2	TRBJ1-1	-	TGTGCCAGCAGCTTTACAGGGGCCCCTGAAGCTTTCTTT	CASSFTGAPEAFF
-	TRBV7-2	TRBJ2-7	-	TGTGCCAGCAGCTTAGGGGGGGAGGACGAGCAGTACTTC	CASSLGGEDEQYF
TRBD1	TRBV6-5	TRBJ1-5	-	TGTGCCAGCAGTCCGGGCAGGGACAGGGCGGGCCTTTCCTTT	CASSPGRDRAGLSF
-	TRBV18	TRBJ2-7	-	TGTGCCAGCTCACAATATGTACCCGCCCCGGGGGGCAGCCCTTACGAGCAGTACTTC	CASSQYVPAPGGSPYEQYF
-	TRBV7-9	TRBJ1-6	-	TGTGCCAGCAGCTTAACCAGGGGTTACTCACCCCTCCACTTT	CASSLTRGYSPLHF
-	TRBV27	TRBJ1-2	-	TGTGCCAGCAGTTTGGTAGGCAGCGATAACTATGGCTACACCTTC	CASSLVGSDNYGYTF
TRBD1	TRBV4-1	TRBJ1-3	-	TGCGCCAGCAGCCAAGTAGGCAGGGGGATCGGAAACACCATATATTTT	CASSQVGRGIGNTIYF